This entry is about one TCR beta chain. Its target is not known. Replicate PCRs from sorted subsets contained approximately 200 ng DNA, which is some 29,000 T cell genomes. Clones were read by immunoSEQ multiplex PCR, and TCRdb kept only the in-frame ones, dropping some. The sample consists of 980,000 or so clones, around 80% of them appearing once. The data derive from a study of shared clonotypes between healthy human individuals. Unmatched junction bases numbered 6, after V lost 3 bases and J lost 2 bases. The V gene's germline CDR1 is ENHRY and CDR2 SYGVKD. The CDR3 sequence is 15 residues long. Overall study results and limits: Approximately 5.1% was the fraction of naive CD4 clonotypes found shared across several donors.

All donors were healthy HIV-negative adults lacking recent acute infections or vaccinations. This chain joins TRBV10-3 and TRBJ2-5; 7 positions agree with TRBD1. Specimen: memory CD4+ T cells sorted from blood. Sample subset: CD45RA-negative fraction. The source of this sequence is a man between 18 and 35 years old in good health. The CDR3 loop is CAISDSRGRQETQYF. The CDR3 DNA reads as TGTGCCATCAGTGATAGTAGGGGGCGGCAAGAGACCCAGTACTTC.